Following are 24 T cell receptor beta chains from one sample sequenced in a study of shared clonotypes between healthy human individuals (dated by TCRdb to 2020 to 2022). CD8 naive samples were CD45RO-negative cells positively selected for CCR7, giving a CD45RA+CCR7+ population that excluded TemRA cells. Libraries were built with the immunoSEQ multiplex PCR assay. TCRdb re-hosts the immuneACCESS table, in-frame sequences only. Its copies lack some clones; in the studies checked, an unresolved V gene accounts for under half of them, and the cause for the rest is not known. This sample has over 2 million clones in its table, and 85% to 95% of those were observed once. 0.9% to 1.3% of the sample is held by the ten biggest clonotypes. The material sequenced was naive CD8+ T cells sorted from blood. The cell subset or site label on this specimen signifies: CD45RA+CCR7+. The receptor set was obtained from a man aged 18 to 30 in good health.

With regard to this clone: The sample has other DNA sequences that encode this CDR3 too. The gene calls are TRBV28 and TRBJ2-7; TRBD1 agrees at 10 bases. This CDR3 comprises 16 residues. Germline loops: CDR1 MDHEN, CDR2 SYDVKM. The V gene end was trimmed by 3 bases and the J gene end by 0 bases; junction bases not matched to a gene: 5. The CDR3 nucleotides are TGTGCCAGCAGTTTCCCCCGGACAGGGGGCTCCTACGAGCAGTACTTC. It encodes CASSFPRTGGSYEQYF.

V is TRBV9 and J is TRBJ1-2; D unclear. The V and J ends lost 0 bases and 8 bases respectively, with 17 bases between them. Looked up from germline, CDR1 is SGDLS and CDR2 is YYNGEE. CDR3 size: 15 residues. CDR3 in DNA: TGTGCCAGCAGCGTAGCTAGGGAGGGAACGGGCGGCTACACCTTC. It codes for CASSVAREGTGGYTF.

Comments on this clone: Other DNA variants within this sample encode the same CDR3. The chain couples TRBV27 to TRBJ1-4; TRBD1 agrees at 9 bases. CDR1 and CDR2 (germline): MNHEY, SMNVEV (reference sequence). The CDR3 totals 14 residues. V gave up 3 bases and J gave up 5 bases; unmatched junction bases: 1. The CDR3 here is CASSFGTGNEKLFF. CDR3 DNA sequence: TGTGCCAGCAGTTTCGGGACAGGGAATGAAAAACTGTTTTTT.

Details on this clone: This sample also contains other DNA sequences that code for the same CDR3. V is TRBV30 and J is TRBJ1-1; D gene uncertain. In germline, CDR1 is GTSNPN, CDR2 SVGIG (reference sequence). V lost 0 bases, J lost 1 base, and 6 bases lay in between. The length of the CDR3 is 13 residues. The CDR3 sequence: CAWSVMENTEAFF. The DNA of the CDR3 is TGTGCCTGGAGTGTCATGGAGAACACTGAAGCTTTCTTT.

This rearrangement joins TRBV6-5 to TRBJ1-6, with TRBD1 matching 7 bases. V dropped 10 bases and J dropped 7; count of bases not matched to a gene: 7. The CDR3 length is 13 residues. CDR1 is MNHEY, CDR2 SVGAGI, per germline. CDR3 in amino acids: CAIEQGLNSPLHF. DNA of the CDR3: TGTGCCATCGAACAGGGGTTAAATTCACCCCTCCACTTT.

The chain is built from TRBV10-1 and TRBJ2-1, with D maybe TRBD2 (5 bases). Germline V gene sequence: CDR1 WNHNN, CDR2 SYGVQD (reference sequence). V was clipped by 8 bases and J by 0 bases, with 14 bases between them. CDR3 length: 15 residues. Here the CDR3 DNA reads TGCGCCAGCTCCCCGGGATCCGGCTCCTACAATGAGCAGTTCTTC. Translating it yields CASSPGSGSYNEQFF.

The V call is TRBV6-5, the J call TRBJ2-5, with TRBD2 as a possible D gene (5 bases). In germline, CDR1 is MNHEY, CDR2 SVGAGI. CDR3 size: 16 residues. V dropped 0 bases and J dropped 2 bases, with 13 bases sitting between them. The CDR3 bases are TGTGCCAGCAGTTACTCGATCAAGGAGCGGCAAGAGACCCAGTACTTC. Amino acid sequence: CASSYSIKERQETQYF.

CDR3 sequence (DNA): TGTGCCAGTAGTATACTAGGGGACACCGGGGAGCTGTTTTTT. Protein: CASSILGDTGELFF. The chain carries TRBV19 and TRBJ2-2, with D tentatively TRBD1 (5 bases). CDR1 and CDR2 (germline): LNHDA, SQIVND (reference sequence). The CDR3 runs 14 residues. Trimming removed 2 bases at V and 3 bases at J, with 7 bases between.

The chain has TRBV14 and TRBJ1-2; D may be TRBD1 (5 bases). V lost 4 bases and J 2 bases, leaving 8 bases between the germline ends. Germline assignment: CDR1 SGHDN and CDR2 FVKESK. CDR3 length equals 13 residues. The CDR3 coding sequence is TGTGCCAGCAGCCCCGAGGGGAACTATGGCTACACCTTC. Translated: CASSPEGNYGYTF.

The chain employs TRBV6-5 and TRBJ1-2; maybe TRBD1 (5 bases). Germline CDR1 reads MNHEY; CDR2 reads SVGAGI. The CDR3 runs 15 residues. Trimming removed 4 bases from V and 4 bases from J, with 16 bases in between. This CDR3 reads CASSSPMEGIYGYTF. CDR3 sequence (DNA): TGTGCCAGCAGTTCCCCCATGGAGGGGATCTATGGCTACACCTTC.

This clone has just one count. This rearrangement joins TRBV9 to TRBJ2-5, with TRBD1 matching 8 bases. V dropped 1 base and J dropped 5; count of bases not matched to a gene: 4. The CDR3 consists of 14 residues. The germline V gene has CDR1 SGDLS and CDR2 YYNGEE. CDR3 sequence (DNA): TGTGCCAGCAGCGTAACAGGGGGGCCTGAGACCCAGTACTTC. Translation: CASSVTGGPETQYF. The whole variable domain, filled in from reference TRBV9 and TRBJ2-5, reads DSGVTQTPKHLITATGQRVTLRCSPRSGDLSVYWYQQSLDQGLQFLIQYYNGEERAKGNILERFSAQQFPDLHSELNLSSLELGDSALYFCASSVTGGPETQYFGPGTRLLVL.

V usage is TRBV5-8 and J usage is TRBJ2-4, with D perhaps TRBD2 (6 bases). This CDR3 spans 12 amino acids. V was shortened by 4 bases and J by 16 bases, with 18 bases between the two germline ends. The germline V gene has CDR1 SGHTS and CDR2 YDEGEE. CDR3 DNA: TGTGCCAGCAGCCCTAGCGTGGAACCGAGCTACTTC. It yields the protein CASSPSVEPSYF. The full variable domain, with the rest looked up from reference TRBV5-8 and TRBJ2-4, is EAGVTQSPTHLIKTRGQQATLRCSPISGHTSVYWYQQALGLGLQFLLWYDEGEERNRGNFPPRFSGRQFPNYSSELNVNALELEDSALYLCASSPSVEPSYFGAGTRLSVL.

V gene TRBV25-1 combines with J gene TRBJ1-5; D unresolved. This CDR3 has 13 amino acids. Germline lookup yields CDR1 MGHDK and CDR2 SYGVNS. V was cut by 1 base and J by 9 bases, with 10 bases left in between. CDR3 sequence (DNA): TGTGCCAGCAGTGAATCTATGGCAGGGCCCCAGCATTTT. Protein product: CASSESMAGPQHF.

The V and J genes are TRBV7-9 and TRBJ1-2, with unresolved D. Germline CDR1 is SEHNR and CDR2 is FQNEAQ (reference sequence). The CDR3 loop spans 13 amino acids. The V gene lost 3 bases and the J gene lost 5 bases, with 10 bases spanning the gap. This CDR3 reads CASSFGSAYGYTF. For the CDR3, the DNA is TGTGCCAGCAGCTTCGGGTCGGCTTATGGCTACACCTTC.

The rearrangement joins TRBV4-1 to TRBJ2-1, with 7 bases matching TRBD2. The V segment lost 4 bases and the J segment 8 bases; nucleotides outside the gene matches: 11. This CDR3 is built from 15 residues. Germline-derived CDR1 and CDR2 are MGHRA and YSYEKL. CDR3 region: CASSRDYQRGDEQFF. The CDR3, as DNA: TGCGCCAGCAGCCGGGACTATCAGAGAGGAGATGAGCAGTTCTTC.

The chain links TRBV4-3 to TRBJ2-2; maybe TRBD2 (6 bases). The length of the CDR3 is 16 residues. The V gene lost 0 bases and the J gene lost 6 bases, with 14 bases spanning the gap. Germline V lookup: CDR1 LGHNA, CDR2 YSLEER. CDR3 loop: CASSQEGFGGAGELFF. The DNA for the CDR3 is TGCGCCAGCAGCCAAGAAGGGTTCGGGGGTGCCGGGGAGCTGTTTTTT.

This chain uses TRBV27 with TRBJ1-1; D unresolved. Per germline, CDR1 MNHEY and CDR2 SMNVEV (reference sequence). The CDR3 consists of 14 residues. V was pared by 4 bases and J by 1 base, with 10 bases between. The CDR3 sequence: CASSWVGGNTEAFF. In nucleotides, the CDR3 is TGTGCCAGCAGTTGGGTTGGAGGGAACACTGAAGCTTTCTTT.

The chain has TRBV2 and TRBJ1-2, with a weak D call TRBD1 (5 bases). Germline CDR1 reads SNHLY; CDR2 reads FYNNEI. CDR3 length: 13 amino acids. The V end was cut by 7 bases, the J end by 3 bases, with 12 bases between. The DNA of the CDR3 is TGTGCCAGCATGGAGGGGCTAGACTATGGCTACACCTTC. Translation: CASMEGLDYGYTF.

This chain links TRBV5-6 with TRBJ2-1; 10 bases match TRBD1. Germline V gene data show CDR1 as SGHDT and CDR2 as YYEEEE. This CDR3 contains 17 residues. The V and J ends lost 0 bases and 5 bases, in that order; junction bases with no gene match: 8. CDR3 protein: CASSLVVDRGPDNEQFF. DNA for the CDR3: TGTGCCAGCAGCTTGGTAGTTGACAGGGGGCCTGACAATGAGCAGTTCTTC.

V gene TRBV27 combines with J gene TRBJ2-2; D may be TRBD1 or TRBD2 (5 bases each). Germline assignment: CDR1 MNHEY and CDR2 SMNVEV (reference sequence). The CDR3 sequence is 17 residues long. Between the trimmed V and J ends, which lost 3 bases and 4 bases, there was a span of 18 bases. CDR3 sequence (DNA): TGTGCCAGCAGTTTCGTGGGCCGGGACGGCCTCACCGGGGAGCTGTTTTTT. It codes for CASSFVGRDGLTGELFF.

In nucleotides, the CDR3 is TGTGCCAGCAGCGAGGGTTTCCGTAATGAAAAACTGTTTTTT. It translates to CASSEGFRNEKLFF. This chain links TRBV9 with TRBJ1-4; no definite D call. The CDR3 consists of 14 residues. Trimming cost V 3 bases and J 4 bases, with 10 bases left between them. Per the germline V gene, CDR1 is SGDLS and CDR2 is YYNGEE.

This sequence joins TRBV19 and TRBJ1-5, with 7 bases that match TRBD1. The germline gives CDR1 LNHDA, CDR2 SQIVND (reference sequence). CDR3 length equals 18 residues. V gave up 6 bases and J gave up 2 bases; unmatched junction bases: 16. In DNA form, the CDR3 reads TGTGCCAGTAGCCCAGGAAATCGAGACAGGGTCGGCAATCAGCCCCAGCATTTT. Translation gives CASSPGNRDRVGNQPQHF.

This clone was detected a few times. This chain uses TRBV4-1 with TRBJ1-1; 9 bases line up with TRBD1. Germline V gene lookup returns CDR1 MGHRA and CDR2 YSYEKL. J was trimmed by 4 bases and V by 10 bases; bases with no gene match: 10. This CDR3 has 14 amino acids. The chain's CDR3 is CAISPGTGSTEAFF. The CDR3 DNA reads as TGCGCCATCTCTCCCGGGACAGGGAGCACTGAAGCTTTCTTT.

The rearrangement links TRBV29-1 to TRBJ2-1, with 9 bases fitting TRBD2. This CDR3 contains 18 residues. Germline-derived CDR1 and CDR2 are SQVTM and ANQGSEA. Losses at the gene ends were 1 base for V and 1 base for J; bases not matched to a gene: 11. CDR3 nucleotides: TGCAGCGTTGAAGGTATAGCGGGAGTAGGTAGGTCCTACAATGAGCAGTTCTTC. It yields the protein CSVEGIAGVGRSYNEQFF.